The rows below give T cell receptor beta chains drawn from one sample of a study of blood T cells in healthy people across ages. TCRdb used MiXCR to reprocess the 5' RACE reads, holding one entry per CDR3 protein. The data contain over 600,000 distinct CDR3 sequences, over 20% of them singletons. Sequencing used blood. These receptors were obtained from a man aged 65-85 years in good health. The conserved cysteine and the conserved F or W are not part of the CDR3 here. The order of the fields is J gene, V gene, CDR3 protein.

J gene: TRBJ2-7
V gene: TRBV29-1
CDR3 protein: SVEGDRQYEQY

J gene: TRBJ2-2
V gene: TRBV5-4
CDR3 protein: ASEIAPNTGELF

J gene: TRBJ2-5
V gene: TRBV3-1
CDR3 protein: ASSQDGADQETQY

J gene: TRBJ2-7
V gene: TRBV6-2/TRBV6-3
CDR3 protein: ASSYIQGYEQY

J gene: TRBJ1-1
V gene: TRBV7-9
CDR3 protein: ASSLAGASNTEAF

J gene: TRBJ1-1
V gene: TRBV2
CDR3 protein: ASSGSDRLNTEAF

J gene: TRBJ1-4
V gene: TRBV14
CDR3 protein: ASPLGPGEKLF

J gene: TRBJ2-7
V gene: TRBV20-1
CDR3 protein: SANPGGGAYEQY

J gene: TRBJ2-3
V gene: TRBV12-3/TRBV12-4
CDR3 protein: VSTSSGGRTDAQY

J gene: TRBJ1-1
V gene: TRBV20-1
CDR3 protein: SAVGATEAF

J gene: TRBJ2-2
V gene: TRBV6-4
CDR3 protein: ASSEADTGELV

J gene: TRBJ1-1
V gene: TRBV3-1
CDR3 protein: ASSAGLTNTEAF

J gene: TRBJ2-1
V gene: TRBV24-1
CDR3 protein: ATRPLVNEQF

J gene: TRBJ2-3
V gene: TRBV20-1
CDR3 protein: SAPRGTDTQY

J gene: TRBJ2-7
V gene: TRBV20-1
CDR3 protein: STNRDTQFSYEQY

J gene: TRBJ2-3
V gene: TRBV28
CDR3 protein: ASSFMTSNADTQY

J gene: TRBJ2-5
V gene: TRBV5-5
CDR3 protein: ASSRGGGSQETQY

J gene: .
V gene: TRBV20-1
CDR3 protein: SASKEYNEQF

J gene: TRBJ2-6
V gene: TRBV10-2
CDR3 protein: ASSESLGQGVSGANVLT

J gene: TRBJ2-1
V gene: TRBV5-1
CDR3 protein: ASSPDSFDNEQF

J gene: TRBJ2-7
V gene: TRBV12-3/TRBV12-4
CDR3 protein: ASSAGLAGIYEQY

J gene: TRBJ1-1
V gene: TRBV7-9
CDR3 protein: ASSDWDPLNTEAF

J gene: .
V gene: TRBV2
CDR3 protein: ASSEGTGAYEQY

J gene: .
V gene: TRBV6-5
CDR3 protein: ASSLDRGVAYEQY

J gene: TRBJ2-4
V gene: TRBV3-1
CDR3 protein: ASSLSGENIQY

J gene: TRBJ1-3
V gene: TRBV9
CDR3 protein: ASSVARGISGNTIY

J gene: TRBJ1-6
V gene: TRBV20-1
CDR3 protein: SARGGQGNSPLH

J gene: TRBJ2-1
V gene: TRBV5-1
CDR3 protein: ASGGDNYNEQF

J gene: TRBJ2-7
V gene: TRBV3-1
CDR3 protein: ASRRGAREPYEQY